A single sample is the source of the 24 T cell receptor beta chains below, sequenced in a study of cytomegalovirus exposure and HLA in healthy donors. Both 60 Vbeta primers and 13 Jbeta primers went into the PCR. Sequencing was performed with immunoSEQ multiplex PCR; in TCRdb, only in-frame clones are kept and a portion is missing. This table holds 95,000 to 100,000 clones, 85% found once. Sequencing was carried out using PBMCs. The receptors were gathered from a man aged 25 to 45 in good health and CMV-seronegative.

The V and J genes are TRBV18 and TRBJ2-3; TRBD2 matches at 10 bases. Germline V gene sequence: CDR1 KGHSH, CDR2 LQKENI. Trimming at V came to 3 bases and at J to 5 bases, leaving 5 bases not matched to a gene. The CDR3 length is 15 residues. CDR3 nucleotides: TGTGCCAGCTCACCGACTAGCGGGTATTTAGATACGCAGTATTTT. Encoded protein: CASSPTSGYLDTQYF.

The chain employs TRBV28 and TRBJ1-2; D is possibly TRBD1 (6 bases). This CDR3 has 13 amino acids. V lost 6 bases and J lost 3, with 11 bases in between. Germline-derived CDR1 and CDR2 are MDHEN and SYDVKM. The CDR3 loop is CASSSQGHYGYTF. The CDR3 coding sequence is TGTGCCAGCAGCTCACAGGGCCACTATGGCTACACCTTC.

For the CDR3, the DNA is TGTGCCAGCAGCTCCGGGGGAGGTTCCTACAATGAGCAGTTCTTC. Translated, it gives CASSSGGGSYNEQFF. The chain combines TRBV5-4 with TRBJ2-1; D might be TRBD2 (6 bases). The CDR3 runs 15 residues. Germline CDR1 SGHNT, CDR2 YYREEE (reference sequence). Trimming pared 3 bases from V and 1 base from J, leaving 11 bases between.

The chain combines TRBV28 with TRBJ1-4; TRBD1 matches 9 bases. V lost 8 bases, J lost 8 bases, and 6 bases stayed unmatched. The CDR3 is made up of 13 amino acids. Looked up from germline, CDR1 is MDHEN and CDR2 is SYDVKM. CDR3 nucleotides: TGTGCCAGCCGTGGGACAGGGAGGGAAAAACTGTTTTTT. Amino acids: CASRGTGREKLFF.

The chain is built from TRBV7-2 and TRBJ2-3; D is ambiguous. Trimming removed 2 bases from V and 3 bases from J, with 9 bases in between. The CDR3 consists of 14 residues. CDR1 is SGHTA and CDR2 is FQGNSA in the germline V gene. The CDR3: CASSLNSVTDTQYF. As DNA, the CDR3 is TGTGCCAGCAGCTTAAATTCGGTTACAGATACGCAGTATTTT.

This clone was seen a handful of times. CDR3 nucleotides: TGTGCCAGCAGTGACGTGGGCCGCTCTCTCGGACTCTACGAGCAGTACTTC. It encodes CASSDVGRSLGLYEQYF. This rearrangement joins TRBV6-1 to TRBJ2-7, with TRBD2 as a possible D gene (5 bases). V gave up 3 bases and J gave up 3 bases, with 21 bases separating them. Germline V gene sequence: CDR1 MNHNS, CDR2 SASEGT. This CDR3 has 17 residues.

The J gene is TRBJ1-1, the V gene TRBV15; no clear D gene. Germline V gives CDR1 LNHNV, CDR2 YYDKDF (reference sequence). The CDR3 is 13 residues long. Trimming shortened V by 1 base and J by 5 bases, and 8 bases separated the two germline ends. In DNA form, the CDR3 reads TGTGCCACCAGCAGAGGGAGGGTAACTGAAGCTTTCTTT. This translates into CATSRGRVTEAFF.

The J gene is TRBJ2-7, the V gene TRBV7-3, with 9 bases matching TRBD2. Germline lookup yields CDR1 SGHTA and CDR2 FQGTGA. J lost 5 bases, V lost 4 bases, and 6 bases had no gene match. The CDR3 totals 14 residues. CDR3 nucleotide sequence: TGTGCCAGCAGCTCCAAAGCGGGAGGAAACGAGCAGTACTTC. It translates to CASSSKAGGNEQYF.

This clone was seen a single time. V gene TRBV6-1 combines with J gene TRBJ2-5; D unclear. This CDR3 is built from 11 residues. With 2 bases removed from V and 7 bases from J, the gap between germline ends came to 5 bases. Germline assignment: CDR1 MNHNS and CDR2 SASEGT. The CDR3 DNA sequence: TGTGCCAGCAGTGAACGAGTGACCCAGTACTTC. Its protein product is CASSERVTQYF.

This clone showed up just once. The V gene is TRBV9, the J gene TRBJ2-2; a possible D gene is TRBD1 (6 bases). This CDR3 comprises 15 residues. Trimming removed 0 bases from V and 4 bases from J, with 10 bases in between. Germline V CDR1 and CDR2: SGDLS, YYNGEE. CDR3 sequence reads: CASSVGGTRTGELFF. Here the CDR3 DNA reads TGTGCCAGCAGCGTAGGTGGGACACGCACCGGGGAGCTGTTTTTT.

The chain carries TRBV19 and TRBJ1-5; D gene unclear. Germline V CDR1 and CDR2: LNHDA, SQIVND (reference sequence). Trimming stripped 7 bases from V and 0 bases from J, with 10 bases between. This CDR3 is built from 14 residues. The CDR3 here is CASNTEYSNQPQHF. In DNA, the CDR3 is TGTGCCAGTAACACAGAGTATAGCAATCAGCCCCAGCATTTT.

This sequence joins TRBV11-2 and TRBJ2-7; TRBD2 agrees at 7 bases. J was trimmed by 2 bases and V by 1 base; bases with no gene match: 2. Germline CDR1 and CDR2: SGHAT and FQNNGV. CDR3 length equals 14 residues. DNA for the CDR3: TGTGCCAGCAGCTTAGTACGGGGGGCCTACGAGCAGTACTTC. It specifies CASSLVRGAYEQYF.

This clone is medium-sized within its sample. J is TRBJ2-6 and V is TRBV4-3; possible D gene TRBD2, 6 bases. V was cut by 0 bases and J by 1 base, with 7 bases left in between. The CDR3 runs 16 residues. CDR1 and CDR2 (germline): LGHNA, YSLEER. CDR3 protein: CASSQEEGSGANVLTF. As DNA, the CDR3 is TGCGCCAGCAGCCAAGAGGAGGGATCTGGGGCCAACGTCCTGACTTTC.

This chain joins TRBV6-1 and TRBJ2-5; TRBD2 aligns across 10 bases. With 10 bases clipped from V and 2 bases from J, the junction kept 7 bases outside the gene matches. Per germline, CDR1 MNHNS and CDR2 SASEGT. The CDR3 totals 14 residues. The CDR3 reads CATGLAEVQETQYF. The CDR3 coding sequence is TGTGCCACCGGACTAGCGGAGGTTCAAGAGACCCAGTACTTC.

The V gene is TRBV25-1, the J gene TRBJ2-3; 8 nucleotides align to TRBD1. Germline V CDR1 and CDR2: MGHDK, SYGVNS. The J segment lost 0 bases and the V segment lost 3 bases, leaving 5 bases of the junction unmatched. The CDR3 is 16 residues long. In DNA form, the CDR3 reads TGTGCCAGCAGTGACCAAACAGGGGGTAGCACAGATACGCAGTATTTT. It is translated as CASSDQTGGSTDTQYF. Variable domain in full (rest from reference TRBV25-1 and TRBJ2-3): EADIYQTPRYLVIGTGKKITLECSQTMGHDKMYWYQQDPGMELHLIHYSYGVNSTEKGDLSSESTVSRIRTEHFPLTLESARPSHTSQYLCASSDQTGGSTDTQYFGPGTRLTVL.

The rearrangement links TRBV27 to TRBJ2-3; D is unclear. This CDR3 is 13 amino acids long. The V gene lost 1 base and the J gene lost 3 bases, with 5 bases spanning the gap. Germline CDR1 is MNHEY and CDR2 is SMNVEV (reference sequence). The CDR3 sequence: CASSLYTTDTQYF. The CDR3 coding sequence is TGTGCCAGCAGTTTATATACTACAGATACGCAGTATTTT.

This clone has only a few counts. The chain recombines TRBV4-2 with TRBJ2-5; 8 bases match TRBD2. Trimming took 0 bases from V and 7 from J; bases not matched to a gene: 7. CDR1 and CDR2 from the germline V gene are LGHNA and YNFKEQ. The CDR3 is made up of 15 amino acids. DNA for the CDR3: TGTGCCAGCAGCCAAGATGGGGGACTAGGTGCGACCCAGTACTTC. Amino acid sequence: CASSQDGGLGATQYF.

J is TRBJ2-3 and V is TRBV7-2; perhaps TRBD2 as D (5 bases). Trimming shortened V by 0 bases and J by 10 bases, and 14 bases separated the two germline ends. Germline V CDR1 and CDR2: SGHTA, FQGNSA. The CDR3 sequence is 14 residues long. The CDR3 DNA is TGTGCCAGCAGCTTAGCAAGCGGTCAGCCAGCGCAGTATTTT. Protein product: CASSLASGQPAQYF.

This chain joins TRBV29-1 and TRBJ2-3; weak D call: TRBD2 (6 bases). The V gene lost 3 bases and the J gene lost 2 bases, with 15 bases spanning the gap. Germline CDR1 and CDR2: SQVTM and ANQGSEA. The CDR3 has 15 amino acids. The DNA for the CDR3 is TGCAGCGTTGACGGGTCGGCGGGGCTCACAGATACGCAGTATTTT. Translation gives CSVDGSAGLTDTQYF.

Notes on this clone: At one end, the junction sequence differs from germline, possibly due to a read error. The rearrangement joins TRBV4-3 to TRBJ2-1, with D perhaps matching TRBD2 (5 bases). CDR1 and CDR2 (germline): LGHNA, YSLEER. The CDR3 extends over 15 amino acids. The CDR3 sequence: CAGSAVERYYNEQFF. The CDR3 DNA reads TGCGCCGGCAGTGCAGTGGAGCGGTACTACAATGAGCAGTTCTTC.

J is TRBJ2-2 and V is TRBV27; possibly TRBD2 for D (7 bases). This CDR3 has 16 amino acids. Trimming took 4 bases from V and 5 from J, leaving 17 bases between them. CDR1 is MNHEY and CDR2 is SMNVEV in the germline V gene (reference sequence). CDR3 sequence: CASSSIGGGWTGELFF. The DNA of the CDR3 is TGTGCCAGCAGTTCCATCGGCGGGGGCTGGACCGGGGAGCTGTTTTTT.

The CDR3 nucleotides read TGTGCCAGCAGCTCGAGGACCGTTACTAGCTCCTACAATGAGCAGTTCTTC. Protein sequence: CASSSRTVTSSYNEQFF. The chain employs TRBV7-6 and TRBJ2-1, with D possibly TRBD2 on 5 matching bases. The CDR3 length is 17 residues. V lost 4 bases, J lost 0 bases, and 16 bases lay in between. Germline V gives CDR1 SGHVS, CDR2 FNYEAQ.

The gene calls are TRBV4-1 and TRBJ2-1; D is possibly TRBD2 (6 bases). V was cut by 0 bases and J by 6 bases, with 18 bases left in between. The CDR3 has 17 residues. Germline CDR1 is MGHRA and CDR2 is YSYEKL. CDR3 sequence reads: CASSQDLVGSGVNEQFF. The CDR3 nucleotides read TGCGCCAGCAGCCAAGATCTTGTCGGCTCGGGAGTCAATGAGCAGTTCTTC.

The J gene is TRBJ2-7, the V gene TRBV5-4; 8 positions match TRBD2. The V and J ends lost 0 bases and 3 bases, in that order; junction bases with no gene match: 11. In germline, CDR1 is SGHNT, CDR2 YYREEE (reference sequence). The CDR3 has 17 residues. The CDR3 DNA follows: TGTGCCAGCAGCTTGGGGCCGGCGCTAGCGGGTAACTACGAGCAGTACTTC. Protein: CASSLGPALAGNYEQYF.